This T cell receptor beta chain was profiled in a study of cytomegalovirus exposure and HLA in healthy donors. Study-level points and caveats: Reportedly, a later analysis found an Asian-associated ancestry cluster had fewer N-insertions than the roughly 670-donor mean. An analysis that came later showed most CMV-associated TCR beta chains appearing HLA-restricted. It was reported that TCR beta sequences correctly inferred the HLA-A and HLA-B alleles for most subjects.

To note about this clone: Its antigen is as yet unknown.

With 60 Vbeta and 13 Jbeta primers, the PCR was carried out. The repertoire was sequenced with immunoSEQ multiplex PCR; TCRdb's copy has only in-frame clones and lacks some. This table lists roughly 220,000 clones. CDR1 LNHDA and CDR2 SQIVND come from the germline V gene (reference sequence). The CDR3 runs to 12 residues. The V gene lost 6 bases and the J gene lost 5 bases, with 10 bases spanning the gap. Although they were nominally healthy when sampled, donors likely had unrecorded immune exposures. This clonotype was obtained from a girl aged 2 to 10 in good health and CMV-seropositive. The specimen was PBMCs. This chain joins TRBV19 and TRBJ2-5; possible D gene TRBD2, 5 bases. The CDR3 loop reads CASRRRGETQYF. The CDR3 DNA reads TGTGCCAGTAGAAGGCGCGGGGAGACCCAGTACTTC.